A single sample is the source of the 8 T cell receptor beta chains below, sequenced in a study of cytomegalovirus exposure and HLA in healthy donors. Both 60 Vbeta primers and 13 Jbeta primers went into the PCR. Sequencing was performed with immunoSEQ multiplex PCR; in TCRdb, only in-frame clones are kept and a portion is missing. The sample holds about 110,000 clones, less than 75% seen once. Material: PBMCs. Receptors originate from a woman aged 40 to 50 in good health and CMV-seronegative.

V gene TRBV5-1 combines with J gene TRBJ1-1, with D maybe TRBD1 (5 bases). Germline assignment: CDR1 SGHRS and CDR2 YFSETQ. The CDR3 extends over 15 amino acids. V lost 3 bases to trimming and J lost 5 bases, with 17 bases between them. CDR3 amino acids: CASSWNRLEGTEAFF. CDR3 DNA: TGCGCCAGCAGCTGGAACAGGTTGGAAGGGACTGAAGCTTTCTTT.

V gene TRBV27 combines with J gene TRBJ2-7, with D possibly matching TRBD1 (5 bases). The CDR3 contains 14 residues. V gave up 0 bases and J gave up 2 bases, with 8 bases separating them. Germline CDR1 is MNHEY and CDR2 is SMNVEV (reference sequence). CDR3 sequence reads: CASSLSRQTYEQYF. The CDR3 DNA is TGTGCCAGCAGTTTATCTAGACAGACCTACGAGCAGTACTTC.

A few counts support this clone. The chain links TRBV5-5 to TRBJ1-1, with 8 bases aligning to TRBD1. V was clipped by 3 bases and J by 1 base; unmatched bases: 5. The CDR3 spans 15 residues. The germline V gene has CDR1 SGHKS and CDR2 YYEKEE (reference sequence). The CDR3 DNA sequence: TGTGCCAGCAGCTGGGGGACAGGCCAGAACACTGAAGCTTTCTTT. Protein sequence: CASSWGTGQNTEAFF.

The CDR3 DNA reads as TGCAGCGGTGGACAGTCCTCCTCTGAAGCTTTCTTT. Amino acids: CSGGQSSSEAFF. The chain couples TRBV29-1 to TRBJ1-1; D is possibly TRBD1 (6 bases). Germline CDR1 SQVTM, CDR2 ANQGSEA. Trimming cost V 7 bases and J 6 bases, with 15 bases left between them. The CDR3 is 12 amino acids.

The chain joins TRBV6-6 to TRBJ1-1; TRBD1 agrees at 7 bases. The trim removed 6 bases at V and 14 bases at J, leaving 15 bases unmatched. This CDR3 is 13 amino acids long. In germline, CDR1 is MNHNY, CDR2 SVGAGI (reference sequence). CDR3 in DNA: TGTGCCAGCAGACCCGGGACAGACCTGACGGGGTTCTTT. Amino acid sequence: CASRPGTDLTGFF.

This rearrangement joins TRBV19 to TRBJ1-5; 7 bases align to TRBD1. CDR1 is LNHDA, CDR2 SQIVND, per germline (reference sequence). V trimming: 7 bases; J trimming: 9 bases; junction bases outside the gene matches: 15. The CDR3 extends over 15 amino acids. The CDR3 coding sequence is TGTGCCAGTACACCCCGACAGGGACCCCATTTGCCCCAGCATTTT. Its protein product is CASTPRQGPHLPQHF.

The chain recombines TRBV7-9 with TRBJ2-3; TRBD1 is a possible D gene (6 bases). The CDR3 is made up of 16 amino acids. Trimming took off 5 bases at V and 1 base at J, with 16 bases between the two ends. The germline V gene has CDR1 SEHNR and CDR2 FQNEAQ (reference sequence). CDR3 in DNA: TGTGCCAGCAGCCGACCCTGGACAGAGGGCACAGATACGCAGTATTTT. The encoded protein is CASSRPWTEGTDTQYF.

V gene TRBV11-2 combines with J gene TRBJ2-5, with no clear D. There are 12 residues in the CDR3. Germline V gene data show CDR1 as SGHAT and CDR2 as FQNNGV. V dropped 3 bases and J dropped 5 bases, with 7 bases sitting between them. CDR3 coding DNA: TGTGCCAGCAGCTTCGTCGGGGAGACCCAGTACTTC. This gives the protein CASSFVGETQYF.